These 21 T cell receptor beta chains were sequenced from one sample in a study of early T cells in non-severe SARS-CoV-2 infection listed by TCRdb under 2021. The library came from 5' RACE. The instrument given in TCRdb is NextSeq 500. Using fastp at Q25 and MiXCR, TCRdb reprocessed the public reads and kept productive beta chains. Merged by CDR3 protein, the rows form single entries marked with the most common genes and DNA. The sample yields around 70,000 distinct CDR3 sequences; roughly 9.1% were counted once. The top ten hold approximately 3% of the sample. Sample: whole blood. These receptors were obtained from an adult who was a healthcare worker with PCR-confirmed SARS-CoV-2 infection or an uninfected control (not recorded which).

This clonotype was seen a handful of times. V usage is TRBV7-3 and J usage is TRBJ2-2; 12 bases are a match to TRBD2. This CDR3 has 18 amino acids. Germline V gene data show CDR1 as SGHTA and CDR2 as FQGTGA. The V and J ends lost 2 bases and 0 bases, in that order; junction bases with no gene match: 4. The chain's CDR3 is CASSLFGLAGPNTGELFF. The CDR3 DNA sequence: TGTGCCAGCAGCTTATTTGGACTAGCGGGGCCGAACACCGGGGAGCTGTTTTTT. Full variable domain (remainder filled in from reference TRBV7-3 and TRBJ2-2): GAGVSQTPSNKVTEKGKYVELRCDPISGHTALYWYRQSLGQGPEFLIYFQGTGAADDSGLPNDRFFAVRPEGSVSTLKIQRTERGDSAVYLCASSLFGLAGPNTGELFFGEGSRLTVL.

This clonotype was observed a handful of times. V usage is TRBV12-3 or TRBV12-4 and J usage is TRBJ1-2; D is uncertain. Trimming stripped 3 bases from V and 2 bases from J, with 7 bases between. The CDR3 is made up of 13 amino acids. The DNA of the CDR3 is TGTGCCAGCAGTTTTGCGGGAAACTATGGCTACACCTTC. The encoded protein is CASSFAGNYGYTF.

The genes are TRBV20-1 and TRBJ2-7; weak D call: TRBD1 (5 bases). Germline-derived CDR1 and CDR2 are DFQATT and SNEGSKA (reference sequence). This CDR3 is 14 amino acids long. Trimming cost V 3 bases and J 4 bases, with 16 bases left between them. The CDR3 loop is CSASLRQGRYEQYF. DNA of the CDR3: TGCAGTGCTAGCCTCAGGCAGGGCCGGTACGAGCAGTACTTC.

This clonotype was seen a handful of times. This sequence joins TRBV14 and TRBJ2-1, with D unresolved. The CDR3 totals 15 residues. V lost 3 bases and J 0 bases, leaving 9 bases between the germline ends. In germline, CDR1 is SGHDN, CDR2 FVKESK. The CDR3 loop is CASSHGIYSYNEQFF. The CDR3, as DNA: TGTGCCAGCAGCCACGGAATATACTCCTACAATGAGCAGTTCTTC.

This clonotype was recorded at least ten times. The junction and the germline gene differ at one end; a read error may be behind it. The V gene is TRBV7-2, the J gene TRBJ2-1, with unresolved D. The CDR3 runs 11 residues. Germline V CDR1 and CDR2: SGHTA, FQGNSA. The CDR3 nucleotides read TGTGCCAGCAGCTTCTTGCTTGATAAGATCTTC. It yields the protein CASSFLLDKIF. Complete variable domain (other parts from reference TRBV7-2 and TRBJ2-1): GAGVSQSPSNKVTEKGKDVELRCDPISGHTALYWYRQSLGQGLEFLIYFQGNSAPDKSGLPSDRFSAERTGGSVSTLTIQRTQQEDSAVYLCASSFLLDKIFGPGTRLTVL.

The chain recombines TRBV5-5 with TRBJ1-4; 9 positions agree with TRBD1. The V segment lost 3 bases and the J segment 8 bases; nucleotides outside the gene matches: 8. The CDR3 length is 15 residues. Germline values: CDR1 SGHKS, CDR2 YYEKEE (reference sequence). The CDR3 nucleotides read TGTGCCAGCAGCTCCCCAACAGGGGGCGAAGAAAAACTGTTTTTT. Protein product: CASSSPTGGEEKLFF. Drawing the rest from reference TRBV5-5 and TRBJ1-4, the complete variable domain is DAGVTQSPTHLIKTRGQQVTLRCSPISGHKSVSWYQQVLGQGPQFIFQYYEKEERGRGNFPDRFSARQFPNYSSELNVNALLLGDSALYLCASSSPTGGEEKLFFGSGTQLSVL.

The chain employs TRBV20-1 and TRBJ2-5, with 9 bases that match TRBD2. Germline CDR1 reads DFQATT; CDR2 reads SNEGSKA (reference sequence). The CDR3 runs 16 residues. The J segment lost 4 bases and the V segment lost 6 bases, leaving 15 bases of the junction unmatched. For the CDR3, the DNA is TGCAGTGCAAAAGCTCTAGCGGGGACGGGGGCAGAGACCCAGTACTTC. It is translated as CSAKALAGTGAETQYF.

This clonotype was counted a few times. V and J are TRBV14 and TRBJ1-1, with D perhaps TRBD1 (6 bases). Trimming shortened V by 4 bases and J by 2 bases, and 20 bases separated the two germline ends. Germline V gene sequence: CDR1 SGHDN, CDR2 FVKESK. There are 17 residues in the CDR3. CDR3 in DNA: TGTGCCAGCAGCCTTCTTGGAAACCCGGGGGCTAACACTGAAGCTTTCTTT. Its protein product is CASSLLGNPGANTEAFF. The full variable domain, completed using reference TRBV14 and TRBJ1-1, is EAGVTQFPSHSVIEKGQTVTLRCDPISGHDNLYWYRRVMGKEIKFLLHFVKESKQDESGMPNNRFLAERTGGTYSTLKVQPAELEDSGVYFCASSLLGNPGANTEAFFGQGTRLTVV.

In its sample, this clonotype was seen many times. The chain is built from TRBV2 and TRBJ2-1; D might be TRBD1 (5 bases). Trimming stripped 6 bases from V and 0 bases from J, with 12 bases between. From germline, CDR1 is SNHLY and CDR2 FYNNEI. This CDR3 is 15 amino acids long. CDR3 sequence: CASRGQVDSYNEQFF. CDR3 bases: TGTGCCAGCAGGGGGCAGGTTGACTCCTACAATGAGCAGTTCTTC.

This clonotype showed up many times. The chain carries TRBV7-9 and TRBJ2-3; weak D call: TRBD1 (6 bases). The V gene lost 2 bases and the J gene lost 5 bases, with 11 bases spanning the gap. The CDR3 spans 14 residues. Germline lookup yields CDR1 SEHNR and CDR2 FQNEAQ (reference sequence). In DNA form, the CDR3 reads TGTGCCAGCAGCTTAAGATCCAGGGGAGATACGCAGTATTTT. Its protein is CASSLRSRGDTQYF.

This clonotype was found many times. This rearrangement joins TRBV28 to TRBJ1-2; D is undetermined. Germline CDR1 reads MDHEN; CDR2 reads SYDVKM. The CDR3 covers 12 residues. V was trimmed by 2 bases and J by 5 bases, leaving 6 bases between them. The CDR3 region has the DNA TGTGCCAGCAGTTTAAAACTTTATGGCTACACCTTC. This translates into CASSLKLYGYTF.

This clonotype was seen repeatedly, ten times or more. The genes are TRBV20-1 and TRBJ1-3; TRBD1 might be the D (5 bases). The V end was cut by 0 bases, the J end by 8 bases, with 14 bases between. This CDR3 comprises 14 residues. Germline V gives CDR1 DFQATT, CDR2 SNEGSKA (reference sequence). The CDR3 region is CSARDRRESDTIYF. The CDR3, as DNA: TGCAGTGCTAGAGATCGCAGGGAAAGTGACACCATATATTTT.

The chain carries TRBV19 and TRBJ2-5; 7 positions match TRBD1. V shed 6 bases, J shed 2 bases, and the junction held 3 bases outside the gene matches. This CDR3 contains 13 residues. Germline V gene lookup returns CDR1 LNHDA and CDR2 SQIVND (reference sequence). DNA of the CDR3: TGTGCCAGTAGGCGGACAGGACAAGAGACCCAGTACTTC. Encoded protein: CASRRTGQETQYF.

This clonotype appeared a few times. The chain joins TRBV7-2 to TRBJ2-5, with D maybe TRBD2 (6 bases). The CDR3 runs to 15 residues. Trimming stripped 0 bases from V and 2 bases from J, with 10 bases between. CDR1 is SGHTA, CDR2 FQGNSA, per germline. CDR3 DNA sequence: TGTGCCAGCAGCTTAGCCCGGGGGAGGCAAGAGACCCAGTACTTC. Residues: CASSLARGRQETQYF.

Ten or more counts support this clonotype. The chain combines TRBV20-1 with TRBJ2-7; D could derive from TRBD1 or TRBD2 (5 bases each). This CDR3 spans 13 amino acids. Looked up from germline, CDR1 is DFQATT and CDR2 is SNEGSKA (reference sequence). The V gene lost 4 bases and the J gene lost 0 bases, with 10 bases spanning the gap. CDR3 residues: CSATSGSSYEQYF. For the CDR3, the DNA is TGCAGTGCTACATCAGGGAGCTCCTACGAGCAGTACTTC.

This clonotype was observed a handful of times. This chain joins TRBV20-1 and TRBJ1-2, with unresolved D. Per the germline V gene, CDR1 is DFQATT and CDR2 is SNEGSKA (reference sequence). There are 14 residues in the CDR3. V dropped 3 bases and J dropped 7 bases, with 18 bases sitting between them. The CDR3 region has the DNA TGCAGTGCTAGGGTCCCCGCAGGTATAGGTGGCTACACCTTC. Residues: CSARVPAGIGGYTF.

This clonotype was counted a few times. The chain links TRBV4-2 to TRBJ1-4, with a tentative D call TRBD1 (6 bases). V lost 1 base and J lost 2, with 17 bases in between. This CDR3 region has 18 residues. Germline V gene data show CDR1 as LGHNA and CDR2 as YNFKEQ. The CDR3 nucleotides are TGTGCCAGCAGCCAAGCAGCTTGGGGGCCCGGGACTAATGAAAAACTGTTTTTT. Translated: CASSQAAWGPGTNEKLFF.

V usage is TRBV10-3 and J usage is TRBJ2-2; D call uncertain. CDR1 is ENHRY and CDR2 is SYGVKD in the germline V gene. V was cut by 8 bases and J by 7 bases, with 11 bases left in between. This CDR3 has 12 amino acids. CDR3 in DNA: TGTGCCATCTCTCCAAATGGCGGGGAGCTGTTTTTT. It yields the protein CAISPNGGELFF.

The rearrangement joins TRBV11-2 to TRBJ2-1; D unclear. The CDR3 has 11 amino acids. Trimming took off 3 bases at V and 7 bases at J, with 4 bases between the two ends. The germline gives CDR1 SGHAT, CDR2 FQNNGV. CDR3 region: CASSLPNEQFF. In DNA form, the CDR3 reads TGTGCCAGCAGCTTGCCTAATGAGCAGTTCTTC.

Ten or more counts support this clonotype. Compared with germline, one end of the junction differs, possibly owing to a read error. V is TRBV27 and J is TRBJ2-7; 12 nucleotides line up with TRBD1. The V gene's germline CDR1 is MNHEY and CDR2 SMNVEV (reference sequence). There are 16 residues in the CDR3. CDR3 amino acids: CASSFSGTGGVGAVGF. CDR3 nucleotide sequence: TGTGCCAGCAGTTTTTCCGGGACAGGGGGCGTGGGAGCAGTGGGCTTC.

This clonotype was seen only a few times. The chain links TRBV2 to TRBJ2-3; D gene uncertain. This CDR3 spans 14 amino acids. The germline V gene has CDR1 SNHLY and CDR2 FYNNEI. Trimming left V 11 bases short and J 1 base short, with 16 bases between. CDR3 protein: CAGQLDTGTDTQYF. In nucleotides, the CDR3 is TGTGCCGGCCAGTTAGACACGGGCACAGATACGCAGTATTTT.